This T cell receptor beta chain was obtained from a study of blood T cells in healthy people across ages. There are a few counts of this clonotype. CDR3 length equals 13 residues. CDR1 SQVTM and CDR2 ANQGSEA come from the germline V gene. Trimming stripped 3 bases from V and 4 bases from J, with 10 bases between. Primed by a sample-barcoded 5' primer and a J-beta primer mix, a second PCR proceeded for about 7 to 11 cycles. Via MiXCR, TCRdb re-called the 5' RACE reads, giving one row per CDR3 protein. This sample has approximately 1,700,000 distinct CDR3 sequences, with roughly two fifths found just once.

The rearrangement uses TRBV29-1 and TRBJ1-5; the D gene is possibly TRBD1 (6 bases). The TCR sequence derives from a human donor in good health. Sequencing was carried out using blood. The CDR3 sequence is CSVEDSPNQPQHF. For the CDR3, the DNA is TGCAGCGTTGAGGACAGCCCGAATCAGCCCCAGCATTTT.